The T cell receptor beta chain under discussion was sequenced for a study of blood T cell repertoires in COVID-19 (dated by TCRdb to the early 2020s). With respect to the entire study: The collaborator samples originated in the United States, Italy and Spain and spanned the acute and convalescent phases of COVID-19. Where HLA class I and class II types were available, the types were taken from metadata supplied by the sample provider, not from assay-based typing. The samples were drawn from the first 160 participants of the ongoing ImmuneRACE study and from over 950 subjects provided by 6 global collaborators. Deeply sampled blood TCRbeta repertoires from subjects exposed to, actively infected with, or recovered from COVID-19 were included in the dataset. The repertoires were made available in a free public database intended to serve as a resource for research on the immune response to SARS-CoV-2. The sample metadata nearly always contained a de-identified subject ID, COVID-19 status, age in years and sex. The prospective study material was composed of cDNA or gDNA derived from T cells, B-cell-depleted T cells, or PBMCs. Study-wide conclusions, independent of this receptor: How much clinical and demographic metadata was included differed by source and by participant, and the metadata was provided uncurated.

The cysteine opens and the phenylalanine closes a CDR3 of 15 amino acids. Solely the CDR3 DNA is kept, with 45 bases framed from the first base. The germline V and J ends show losses of 5 bases and 0 bases respectively, and no gene match explains 4 bases of the junction. Looking up the germline V gene yields CDR1 SGHDT and CDR2 YYEEEE. Collaborating institutions collected whole blood in K2EDTA tubes following their own protocols. For TCRbeta analysis, collaborator samples were shipped as frozen whole blood, as isolated PBMCs, or as DNA extracted from either sample type. Comments on this clone: Its specific antigen is unknown. Base qualities are not recorded, but no much larger clone differs from it by a single base.

TCRbeta CDR3 regions were amplified from genomic DNA using the immunoSEQ Assay, a bias-controlled multiplex PCR. Per the authors' processing: Within the assay, amplification of reference gene primers was used to estimate how many nucleated cells each sample contained. Sequence reads were collapsed and filtered to measure the absolute abundance of every unique TCRbeta CDR3 rearrangement. For each sample, productive Simpson clonality was calculated as the square root of Simpson's diversity index across productive rearrangements. TCRdb re-hosts the immuneACCESS table, in-frame sequences only. Its copies lack some clones; in the studies checked, an unresolved V gene accounts for under half of them, and the cause for the rest is not known. V, J and clone size were drawn from that table, and D and trimming were deduced from the DNA. The sample includes approximately 160,000 clones, with approximately 90% observed a single time. The ten biggest clones cover 0.45% to 0.65% of the sample.

Recombination linked TRBV5-6 to TRBJ2-1; TRBD2 fits 8 bases in the junction. This clonotype was sampled from a man between 50 and 59 years old with acute or convalescent COVID-19. The specimen was peripheral blood. DNA sequence: TGTGCCAGCAGACAGGGACTAGACTCCTACAATGAGCAGTTCTTC. Its product reads: CASRQGLDSYNEQFF.